This TCR beta chain was recovered during a study of blood T cell repertoires in COVID-19. Study-level background: Whether acute or convalescent, the COVID-19 samples came from the United States, Italy and Spain. PBMCs, B-cell-depleted T cells, or T cells were the source of the cDNA or gDNA that made up the material.

The data were produced by immunoSEQ multiplex PCR, yet TCRdb's version contains in-frame clones alone and is incomplete. The top ten clones hold 2% of a sample with 90,000 to 100,000 clones, about 83% of them seen once. The germline CDR1 and CDR2 sequences are LGHDT and YNNKEL (reference sequence). Trimming left V 1 base short and J 0 bases short, with 12 bases between. CDR3 length: 16 amino acids. The chain recombines TRBV3-1 (or the pseudogene TRBV3-2) with TRBJ1-2, with TRBD1 as a possible D gene (5 bases). This TCR was sampled from a man aged 70 or older with active or convalescent COVID-19. Sequenced input: peripheral blood. The CDR3 loop reads CASSQVTGGANYGYTF. As DNA, the CDR3 is TGTGCCAGCAGCCAAGTGACCGGGGGAGCTAACTATGGCTACACCTTC.